What follows are 30 T cell receptor beta chains derived from one specimen sequenced in a study of T cells after yellow fever vaccination. MiXCR, run by TCRdb on the 5' RACE reads, gives a single entry per CDR3 protein. The sample has more than 250,000 distinct CDR3 sequences; around 7% are singletons. Sequencing was performed on PBMCs, taken around 45 days after the first yellow fever vaccination. The receptors derive from a man aged 18-30 years who received the YFV17D yellow fever vaccine.

This clonotype has just a few counts. The chain combines TRBV5-1 with TRBJ2-5, with a tentative D call TRBD2 (6 bases). The V end lost 4 bases, the J end lost 2 bases, and 15 bases lay between the germline ends. Germline V gives CDR1 SGHRS, CDR2 YFSETQ. This CDR3 region has 15 residues. CDR3 loop: CASSRTPGGQETQYF. The CDR3 nucleotides are TGCGCCAGCAGCCGGACACCCGGAGGGCAAGAGACCCAGTACTTC.

This clonotype was counted at least ten times. J is TRBJ1-5 and V is TRBV5-5; 7 bases line up with TRBD1. V was clipped by 1 base and J by 7 bases; unmatched bases: 8. In germline, CDR1 is SGHKS, CDR2 YYEKEE (reference sequence). The length of the CDR3 is 15 residues. Here the CDR3 reads CASSLRGNRGQPQHF. The DNA of the CDR3 is TGTGCCAGCAGCTTGAGGGGGAACAGGGGACAGCCCCAGCATTTT.

This clonotype was counted at least ten times. The gene calls are TRBV4-1 and TRBJ2-1; D is undetermined. Trimming cost V 4 bases and J 3 bases, with 7 bases left between them. Looked up from germline, CDR1 is MGHRA and CDR2 is YSYEKL. The CDR3 has 13 amino acids. CDR3 DNA: TGCGCCAGCAGCCGTGGCCTCTACAATGAGCAGTTCTTC. It translates to CASSRGLYNEQFF.

The V call is TRBV29-1, the J call TRBJ1-5; D call uncertain. CDR1 SQVTM and CDR2 ANQGSEA come from the germline V gene. The CDR3 extends over 15 amino acids. Between the trimmed V and J ends, which lost 7 bases and 2 bases, there was a span of 18 bases. In DNA form, the CDR3 reads TGCAGCGCCTCGACAAGTCCAGTAGGCAATCAGCCCCAGCATTTT. It codes for CSASTSPVGNQPQHF.

This clonotype was counted ten times or more. V is TRBV12-3 or TRBV12-4 and J is TRBJ1-5; 7 positions agree with TRBD1. Trimming removed 5 bases from V and 3 bases from J; junction bases left unmatched: 4. The CDR3 has 14 residues. CDR3 amino acids: CASSQDRYNQPQHF. In DNA, the CDR3 is TGTGCCAGCAGTCAGGACAGGTACAATCAGCCCCAGCATTTT.

This clonotype has a count of ten or more. This chain links TRBV9 with TRBJ2-3; D gene unclear. The CDR3 is 13 residues long. Trimming left V 1 base short and J 0 bases short, with 3 bases between. The germline V gene encodes CDR1 SGDLS and CDR2 YYNGEE. The DNA of the CDR3 is TGTGCCAGCAGCGTAACTAGCACAGATACGCAGTATTTT. Amino acids: CASSVTSTDTQYF.

This sequence joins TRBV5-1 and TRBJ1-1, with 9 bases identical to TRBD1. In germline, CDR1 is SGHRS, CDR2 YFSETQ. Trimming cost V 0 bases and J 6 bases; bases outside gene matches: 9. This CDR3 has 16 residues. Here the CDR3 reads CASSLARGQGRSEAFF. In DNA, the CDR3 is TGCGCCAGCAGCTTGGCTCGCGGACAGGGGAGGTCTGAAGCTTTCTTT.

This clonotype was seen many times. This chain joins TRBV7-9 and TRBJ1-3; TRBD1 might be the D (6 bases). Germline V gene sequence: CDR1 SEHNR, CDR2 FQNEAQ (reference sequence). The CDR3 is 13 amino acids. Between the trimmed V and J ends, which lost 3 bases and 7 bases, there was a span of 10 bases. CDR3: CASSFGQGNTIYF. The CDR3 DNA sequence: TGTGCCAGCAGCTTTGGGCAGGGGAACACCATATATTTT.

There are a few counts of this clonotype. The V and J genes are TRBV10-3 and TRBJ1-2; TRBD1 matches at 7 bases. This CDR3 comprises 14 residues. Germline V lookup: CDR1 ENHRY, CDR2 SYGVKD. Trimming removed 0 bases from V and 7 bases from J; junction bases left unmatched: 5. The CDR3 coding sequence is TGTGCCATCAGTGAGTCCACGACAGGGCGTGGCTACACCTTC. It codes for CAISESTTGRGYTF.

This clonotype was counted ten times or more. This chain connects TRBV7-6 to TRBJ1-1; 7 bases map to TRBD1. Germline V CDR1 and CDR2: SGHVS, FNYEAQ. The CDR3 spans 13 residues. V gave up 5 bases and J gave up 6 bases; unmatched junction bases: 6. The CDR3 loop reads CASSANQGAEAFF. DNA of the CDR3: TGTGCCAGCAGCGCCAACCAGGGGGCTGAAGCTTTCTTT.

The chain combines TRBV7-2 with TRBJ1-1, with 10 bases that match TRBD1. CDR1 is SGHTA, CDR2 FQGNSA, per germline. This CDR3 comprises 15 residues. Trimming at V came to 5 bases and at J to 4 bases, leaving 7 bases not matched to a gene. CDR3 protein: CASSPGQGRSTEAFF. CDR3 coding DNA: TGTGCCAGCAGCCCGGGACAGGGGAGGTCCACTGAAGCTTTCTTT. The full variable domain, rest sourced from reference TRBV7-2 and TRBJ1-1, is GAGVSQSPSNKVTEKGKDVELRCDPISGHTALYWYRQSLGQGLEFLIYFQGNSAPDKSGLPSDRFSAERTGGSVSTLTIQRTQQEDSAVYLCASSPGQGRSTEAFFGQGTRLTVV.

Only a few counts were recorded for this clonotype. The chain combines TRBV4-3 with TRBJ2-1; D is unclear. In germline, CDR1 is LGHNA, CDR2 YSLEER. Trimming removed 1 base at V and 6 bases at J, with 13 bases between. The CDR3 contains 15 residues. CDR3: CASSQVSKPLNEQFF. Here the CDR3 DNA reads TGCGCCAGCAGCCAAGTTTCTAAACCTCTCAATGAGCAGTTCTTC.

This chain joins TRBV24-1 and TRBJ2-3; D uncertain. The V gene's germline CDR1 is KGHDR and CDR2 SFDVKD. The CDR3 contains 14 residues. Deletions cut 8 bases from V and 0 bases from J, with 11 bases between. CDR3 residues: CATMESTSTDTQYF. CDR3 bases: TGTGCCACCATGGAATCCACAAGCACAGATACGCAGTATTTT.

This clonotype appeared many times. This chain joins TRBV5-1 and TRBJ1-1; D ambiguous. With 0 bases removed from V and 1 base from J, the gap between germline ends came to 13 bases. The CDR3 runs to 16 residues. Germline values: CDR1 SGHRS, CDR2 YFSETQ. The CDR3 protein is CASSLGPGIANTEAFF. The DNA for the CDR3 is TGCGCCAGCAGCTTGGGCCCCGGTATCGCGAACACTGAAGCTTTCTTT.

The chain employs TRBV9 and TRBJ2-3; D gene unclear. The V end was cut by 1 base, the J end by 2 bases, with 14 bases between. CDR3 length: 16 amino acids. Per germline, CDR1 SGDLS and CDR2 YYNGEE. CDR3 bases: TGTGCCAGCAGCGTAAGGCCCGACCCATCCACAGATACGCAGTATTTT. Its protein product is CASSVRPDPSTDTQYF.

This clonotype occurred many times. The J gene is TRBJ1-5, the V gene TRBV4-3; no reliable D call. V lost 0 bases, J lost 5 bases, and 11 bases lay in between. The CDR3 is made up of 15 amino acids. CDR1 LGHNA and CDR2 YSLEER come from the germline V gene. CDR3 region: CASSQDGGVDQPQHF. CDR3 nucleotides: TGCGCCAGCAGCCAAGATGGCGGCGTGGATCAGCCCCAGCATTTT.

The gene calls are TRBV5-4 and TRBJ1-1; 7 nucleotides line up with TRBD1. The germline V gene encodes CDR1 SGHNT and CDR2 YYREEE (reference sequence). Trimming took 3 bases from V and 11 from J; bases not matched to a gene: 13. There are 14 residues in the CDR3. CDR3 loop: CASSSGDRLNRAFF. CDR3 in DNA: TGTGCCAGCAGCTCGGGGGACAGATTGAATCGGGCTTTCTTT.

This clonotype was found a few times. The chain recombines TRBV4-1 with TRBJ2-1; 8 nucleotides agree with TRBD2. The germline CDR1 and CDR2 sequences are MGHRA and YSYEKL. The length of the CDR3 is 17 residues. The V and J ends lost 4 bases and 2 bases, in that order; junction bases with no gene match: 10. The CDR3 is CASSPLGQRGTYNEQFF. The CDR3 DNA reads as TGCGCCAGCAGCCCCCTCGGCCAGCGGGGGACCTACAATGAGCAGTTCTTC.

This clonotype came up many times. This chain uses TRBV4-3 with TRBJ2-5; no reliable D call. The CDR3 is made up of 13 amino acids. Trimming pared 1 base from V and 5 bases from J, leaving 8 bases between. The germline CDR1 and CDR2 sequences are LGHNA and YSLEER. CDR3 loop: CASSQGASETQYF. The DNA of the CDR3 is TGCGCCAGCAGCCAAGGTGCTTCGGAGACCCAGTACTTC.

This clonotype was observed at least ten times. This rearrangement joins TRBV7-9 to TRBJ1-1; no clear D gene. Germline CDR1 is SEHNR and CDR2 is FQNEAQ (reference sequence). The CDR3 length is 11 residues. V was shortened by 3 bases and J by 4 bases, with 3 bases between the two germline ends. For the CDR3, the DNA is TGTGCCAGCAGCTTGACCACTGAAGCTTTCTTT. The encoded protein is CASSLTTEAFF.

This clonotype was recorded a few times. The chain uses TRBV20-1 and TRBJ2-7; D is unresolved. V lost 0 bases to trimming and J lost 2 bases, with 8 bases between them. This CDR3 is 13 amino acids long. CDR1 DFQATT and CDR2 SNEGSKA come from the germline V gene (reference sequence). The CDR3 nucleotides read TGCAGTGCTAGAGATCAGAGGACCTACGAGCAGTACGTC. As protein: CSARDQRTYEQYV.

The CDR3 coding sequence is TGTGCCAGCATTAGGACCGGAACCGGGGAGCTGTTTTTT. Its translation: CASIRTGTGELFF. The chain recombines TRBV2 with TRBJ2-2, with D unclear. Trimming left V 7 bases short and J 5 bases short, with 11 bases between. The CDR3 has 13 amino acids. Germline CDR1 SNHLY, CDR2 FYNNEI.

CDR3 sequence reads: CASRRQGDPYEQFF. The CDR3 DNA is TGTGCCAGCAGGCGACAGGGCGATCCTTATGAGCAGTTCTTC. The J gene is TRBJ2-1, the V gene TRBV12-3 or TRBV12-4; 7 positions agree with TRBD1. The CDR3 totals 14 residues. J was trimmed by 8 bases and V by 6 bases; bases with no gene match: 10.

This clonotype came up a few times. This chain joins TRBV10-3 and TRBJ2-2; D is possibly TRBD1 or TRBD2 (6 bases each). The V end was cut by 10 bases, the J end by 0 bases, with 15 bases between. The CDR3 runs 15 residues. Per the germline V gene, CDR1 is ENHRY and CDR2 is SYGVKD. The CDR3 nucleotides read TGTGCCACCGCCCCCCGGGGGCCGAACACCGGGGAGCTGTTTTTT. Translated: CATAPRGPNTGELFF.

This clonotype came up a few times. This chain joins TRBV14 and TRBJ2-7; a possible D gene is TRBD2 (5 bases). The CDR3 sequence is 15 residues long. The V and J ends lost 1 base and 4 bases respectively, with 14 bases between them. Germline V gene data show CDR1 as SGHDN and CDR2 as FVKESK. The CDR3 coding sequence is TGTGCCAGCAGCCAAGTGACGGGGTTTGGTTACGAGCAGTACTTC. It codes for CASSQVTGFGYEQYF.

This clonotype was detected only a few times. The J gene is TRBJ1-2, the V gene TRBV19; 10 nucleotides match TRBD1. The CDR3 spans 16 residues. V was pared by 8 bases and J by 2 bases, with 11 bases of the junction left unmatched. Germline V gives CDR1 LNHDA, CDR2 SQIVND (reference sequence). The DNA of the CDR3 is TGTGCCAGTGGTGGGGACAGGGGCGCCCTAAACTATGGCTACACCTTC. Its protein is CASGGDRGALNYGYTF.

This clonotype was seen a handful of times. This chain connects TRBV29-1 to TRBJ2-4; 7 nucleotides align to TRBD1. Germline assignment: CDR1 SQVTM and CDR2 ANQGSEA. CDR3 length: 12 amino acids. The junction had 4 bases not matched to a gene; V was cut back by 4 bases and J by 7 bases. The DNA for the CDR3 is TGCAGCGTTGGACAGGGTGGTAACATTCAGTACTTC. It specifies CSVGQGGNIQYF.

This clonotype was picked up a small number of times. The chain joins TRBV7-2 to TRBJ2-2, with D perhaps being TRBD1 or TRBD2 (5 bases each). There are 15 residues in the CDR3. From germline, CDR1 is SGHTA and CDR2 FQGNSA. V dropped 3 bases and J dropped 6 bases, with 14 bases sitting between them. CDR3 sequence: CASSFRRGVAGELFF. The CDR3 region has the DNA TGTGCCAGCAGCTTCCGGAGAGGGGTTGCCGGGGAGCTGTTTTTT.

This clonotype was detected only a few times. The rearrangement joins TRBV6-2 or TRBV6-3 to TRBJ2-2; D unclear. V was shortened by 2 bases and J by 5 bases, with 6 bases between the two germline ends. CDR3 length: 13 amino acids. Germline-derived CDR1 and CDR2 are MNHEY and SVGEGT. CDR3 nucleotides: TGTGCCAGCAGTTACGCGTCAACCGGGGAGCTGTTTTTT. It translates to CASSYASTGELFF.

The chain combines TRBV5-1 with TRBJ2-5, with a tentative D call TRBD1 (6 bases). The CDR3 is 15 amino acids. Looked up from germline, CDR1 is SGHRS and CDR2 is YFSETQ. V lost 4 bases and J lost 5, with 18 bases in between. The CDR3 sequence is CASSANSGVGETQYF. The CDR3 bases are TGCGCCAGCAGCGCGAACTCAGGGGTTGGGGAGACCCAGTACTTC.